One sample yielded the 2 T cell receptor beta chains listed below, sequenced in a study of regulatory T cells in long-lasting Graves disease. This sample's time point: persistent/refractory GD, antithyroid drugs over 5 years with positive TRAb. RNA isolated from PBMCs was used to make the TCR library. Sequencing libraries for TCR beta were prepared with iRepertoire HTBI primers and Arm-PCR of CDR3 regions. TCRdb redid the calling of the multiplex PCR reads with MiXCR, one entry per CDR3 protein. The sample carries about 290,000 distinct CDR3 sequences, roughly 21% recorded once. The starting material was peripheral blood mononuclear cells (PBMCs), obtained when the disease was refractory, from a patient treated with antithyroid drugs. The receptors were sampled from a female donor with Graves disease.

The chain recombines TRBV20-1 with TRBJ2-3; TRBD1 matches at 7 bases. After removal of 3 bases from V and 3 bases from J, the junction contained 9 bases not matched to a gene. The CDR3 runs to 15 residues. Germline V gene lookup returns CDR1 DFQATT and CDR2 SNEGSKA (reference sequence). The CDR3 loop is CSARKTGPGTDTQYF. CDR3 coding DNA: TGCAGTGCTAGGAAGACAGGGCCTGGGACAGATACGCAGTATTTT.

The gene calls are TRBV11-2 and TRBJ2-1; no firm D call. Germline V lookup: CDR1 SGHAT, CDR2 FQNNGV. V was shortened by 0 bases and J by 13 bases, with 10 bases between the two germline ends. There are 12 residues in the CDR3. The CDR3 nucleotides read TGTGCCAGCAGCTTAGATCGAGGTCCCCAGTTCTTC. Its protein product is CASSLDRGPQFF.